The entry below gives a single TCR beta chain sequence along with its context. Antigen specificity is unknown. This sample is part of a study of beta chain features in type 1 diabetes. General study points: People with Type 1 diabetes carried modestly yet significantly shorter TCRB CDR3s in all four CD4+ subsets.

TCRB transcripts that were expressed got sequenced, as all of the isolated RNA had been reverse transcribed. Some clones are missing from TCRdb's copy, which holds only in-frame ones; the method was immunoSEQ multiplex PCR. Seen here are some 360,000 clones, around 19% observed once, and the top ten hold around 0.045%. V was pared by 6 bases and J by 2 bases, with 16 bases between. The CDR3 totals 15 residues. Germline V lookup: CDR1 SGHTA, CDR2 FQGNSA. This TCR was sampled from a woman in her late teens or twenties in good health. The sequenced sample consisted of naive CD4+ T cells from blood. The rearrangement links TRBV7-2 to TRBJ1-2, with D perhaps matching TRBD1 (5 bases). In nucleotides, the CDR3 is TGTGCCAGCAGTCAAAGGTTAGCAGGGAACTATGGCTACACCTTC. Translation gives CASSQRLAGNYGYTF. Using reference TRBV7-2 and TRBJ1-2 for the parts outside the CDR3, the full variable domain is GAGVSQSPSNKVTEKGKDVELRCDPISGHTALYWYRQSLGQGLEFLIYFQGNSAPDKSGLPSDRFSAERTGGSVSTLTIQRTQQEDSAVYLCASSQRLAGNYGYTFGSGTRLTVV.